The sequence of this T cell receptor (beta chain) was determined in a study of regulatory T cells in long-lasting Graves disease (dated by TCRdb to the early 2020s). General notes on the study: Patients with newly diagnosed Graves' disease had been on antithyroid drugs for under 3 months. Persistent Graves' disease patients were compared with newly diagnosed Graves' disease patients by peripheral blood TCR sequencing and RNA sequencing. TCR sequencing covered about 13 persistent and approximately 20 newly diagnosed Graves' disease patients, about 35 samples in total. The study took place in China and was registered as a clinical trial.

The method behind the library was multiplex PCR. TCRdb names Illumina HiSeq 4000 as the instrument used. To build TCR beta libraries, CDR3 regions were amplified by Arm-PCR using iRepertoire HTBI primers. PCR products were gel purified before sequencing. The study's processing was this. Gene usage analysis of CDR3 amino acid clonotypes used the 55 to 80 TRBV and about 15 TRBJ segments found across samples. COPE and FqMerger were used to merge the filtered high-quality paired reads into contigs. BLAST was used to align contigs to the IMGT TRBV, TRBD and TRBJ reference genes, and CDR3 was defined following IMGT. Any clonotype with a frequency above 0.1% was classified as a highly expanded clone. Repertoire diversity was measured by Shannon entropy, and V-J evenness by the Gini coefficient. A clonotype found in more than one individual was treated as public. TCRdb redid the processing of the public reads, applying fastp at Q25 and MiXCR, and retained in-frame beta chains. Here each entry gathers all rows of one CDR3 protein and keeps the most common genes and DNA. None of the V and J calls come from the authors' own analysis; TCRdb made them. Present in this sample are approximately 360,000 distinct CDR3 sequences, roughly 10% of which were seen just once. The leading ten clones occupy 18% of the sample.

A note on this clonotype: Its recognized antigen is unknown. Qualities for individual bases were not recorded, and no much larger clone is one base off.

Summary of the overall study and its limitations: Sequencing and analysis were limited to the TCR beta chain. The study examined only peripheral blood because the primary lesion, thyroid tissue, could not be accessed. The authors noted that the small sample size was a limitation that may lower accuracy. A larger number of public clonotypes was shared among persistent patients (around 2,500) than among newly diagnosed patients (roughly 1,000). Lower TCR Shannon entropy and fewer highly expanded clones were observed in persistent Graves' disease patients than in newly diagnosed patients, which suggested clonal expansion.

The time point label of this sample denotes: newly diagnosed GD, antithyroid drugs for less than 3 months. For both TCR sequencing and RNA sequencing, RNA was extracted from PBMCs in TRIzol. Graves' disease was diagnosed according to American Thyroid Association guidelines. The patients came from an endocrinology department in Xi'an, China. Each patient gave approximately 10 milliliters of peripheral blood, collected in an EDTA anticoagulant tube. Ficoll Paque Plus density gradient separation was used to isolate PBMCs, and no additional T cell sorting was done. An Agilent 2100 Bioanalyzer and agarose gel were used to check RNA quality, and a NanoDrop 2000 was used to measure RNA concentration. This same sample was also part of a study on T cells in Graves' hyperthyroidism and ophthalmopathy. In that second paper, the authors write: Graves' hyperthyroidism was defined as stable when no progression to ophthalmopathy occurred over 18 months of follow-up. Hyperthyroidism patients were aged 18 to 65 years and newly diagnosed, with disease duration of less than 2 months. The study excluded patients with uncontrolled infections, other autoimmune diseases, pregnancy or lactation. Diagnoses were established on the basis of clinical symptoms, serum thyroxine and TRAb, thyroid ultrasound, and orbital computed tomography. For the first round of RT-PCR on the TCR CDR3, the HTBI primer set was used together with the Qiagen OneStep RT-PCR kit. Most expanded thyroid clonotypes (frequency above 0.001) were also detected in blood, a finding suggesting that blood repertoires may reflect thyroid immune responses. In cross-validation, a model built on a 13 V-J signature told ophthalmopathy apart from stable hyperthyroidism with approximately 90% sensitivity and about 81% specificity, and in testing the same model reached 80%/75%. In validation, the model predicted progression to ophthalmopathy a median of about 6.5 months before onset, with 65% to 71% sensitivity and roughly 72% specificity. To identify distinguishing TCR V-J signatures, a discovery cohort of around 100 patients was used, comprising 43 with Graves' ophthalmopathy and 57 with stable Graves' hyperthyroidism. Whether ophthalmopathy could be predicted prospectively was tested in an independent validation cohort made up of approximately 19 hyperthyroidism patients plus 17 patients who later progressed to ophthalmopathy. The approximately 97 discovery patients were randomly divided into training and test sets at a 7:3 ratio. Thyroid tissue and blood T-cell repertoires from roughly 6 Graves' hyperthyroidism patients were also compared in the study. After sampling, hyperthyroidism patients received methimazole starting at 30 mg daily, and ophthalmopathy patients received high-dose intravenous methylprednisolone. The libraries were constructed in a second round of multiplex PCR and then size-selected and purified. Libraries were sequenced paired-end with 100 bp reads on an Illumina HiSeq2000. Raw data were processed with SOAPnuke, discarding reads with adapters, uncalled bases, mean Phred below 15, or no exact constant-primer or identifier match. COPE v1.2.5 was used to merge the high-quality paired reads, and each unique nucleotide sequence was defined as a clonotype. MiTCR v1.1 was used to align the clonotypes against IMGT TRBV, TRBD and TRBJ reference segments. Analysis was restricted to V-J combinations with a frequency above 0.0001, which covered about 99% of repertoires. The TCS score was defined as F50 (clonal expansion) divided by E x V (chaos), with BLOSUM62-based TCRdist calculated between CDR3 peptides within each V-J. Welch's t-statistics and random forest reduced around 550 V-J features to 13, which were used in a naive Bayes classifier (R e1071). No statistical method was used to fix the sample size in advance, and group allocation was not hidden from the investigators. According to the paper, TCR Vbeta CDR3 sequencing was carried out on about 140 peripheral blood samples, which came from around 43 ophthalmopathy, 75 to 80 hyperthyroidism and approximately 17 progressor patients.

The sample in question was peripheral blood mononuclear cells (PBMCs), obtained at new diagnosis, from a patient treated with antithyroid drugs. The clonotype originates from a woman younger than 35 with Graves disease. Donor details come from another sample of the same person, matched by shared clones.

The nucleotides are TGTGCCAGTAGTATCGGGACAAACACGGGGACTGAAGCTTTCTTT. This encodes CASSIGTNTGTEAFF. This sequence uses TRBV19 and TRBJ1-1; tentative D gene TRBD1, with 6 bases matching. From a lookup of the germline V gene (reference sequence), CDR1 and CDR2 are LNHDA and SQIVND. From cysteine to phenylalanine, the CDR3 is 15 amino acids long. Solely the CDR3 DNA is kept, with 45 bases framed from the first base. V and J lose 3 bases and 5 bases, and a span of 16 bases separates them.